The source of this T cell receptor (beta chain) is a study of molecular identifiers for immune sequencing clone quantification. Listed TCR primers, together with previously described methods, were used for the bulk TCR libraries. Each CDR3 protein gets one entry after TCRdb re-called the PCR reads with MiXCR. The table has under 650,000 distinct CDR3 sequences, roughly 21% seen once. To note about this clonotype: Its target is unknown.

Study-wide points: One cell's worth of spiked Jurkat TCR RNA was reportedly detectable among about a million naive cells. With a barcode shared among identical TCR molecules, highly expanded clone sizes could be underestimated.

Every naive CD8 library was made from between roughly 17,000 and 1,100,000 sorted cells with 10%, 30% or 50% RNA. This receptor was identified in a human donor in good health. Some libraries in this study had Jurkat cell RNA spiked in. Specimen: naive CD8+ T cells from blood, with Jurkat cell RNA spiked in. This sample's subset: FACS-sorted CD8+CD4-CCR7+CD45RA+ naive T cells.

DNA for the CDR3: TGCAGTGCTAGGCCCAGCGGGGGGGCCGTGTACGAGCAGTACTTC. Protein: CSARPSGGAVYEQYF. The V and J genes are TRBV20-1 and TRBJ2-7; 10 bases map to TRBD2. Germline CDR1 and CDR2: DFQATT and SNEGSKA (reference sequence). J was trimmed by 4 bases and V by 3 bases; bases with no gene match: 9. CDR3 length equals 15 residues.